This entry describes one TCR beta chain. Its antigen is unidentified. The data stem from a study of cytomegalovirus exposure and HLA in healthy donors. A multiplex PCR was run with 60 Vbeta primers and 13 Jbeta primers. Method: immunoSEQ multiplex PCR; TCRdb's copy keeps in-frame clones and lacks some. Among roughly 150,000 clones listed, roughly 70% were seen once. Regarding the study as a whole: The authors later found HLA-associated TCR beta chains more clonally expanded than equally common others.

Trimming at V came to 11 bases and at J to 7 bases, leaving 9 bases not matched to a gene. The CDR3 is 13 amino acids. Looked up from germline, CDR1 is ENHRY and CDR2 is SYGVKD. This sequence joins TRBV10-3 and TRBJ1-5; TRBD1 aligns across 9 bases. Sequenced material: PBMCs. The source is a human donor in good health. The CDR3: CAAGDRERQPQHF. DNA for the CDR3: TGTGCCGCCGGGGACAGGGAAAGGCAGCCCCAGCATTTT.